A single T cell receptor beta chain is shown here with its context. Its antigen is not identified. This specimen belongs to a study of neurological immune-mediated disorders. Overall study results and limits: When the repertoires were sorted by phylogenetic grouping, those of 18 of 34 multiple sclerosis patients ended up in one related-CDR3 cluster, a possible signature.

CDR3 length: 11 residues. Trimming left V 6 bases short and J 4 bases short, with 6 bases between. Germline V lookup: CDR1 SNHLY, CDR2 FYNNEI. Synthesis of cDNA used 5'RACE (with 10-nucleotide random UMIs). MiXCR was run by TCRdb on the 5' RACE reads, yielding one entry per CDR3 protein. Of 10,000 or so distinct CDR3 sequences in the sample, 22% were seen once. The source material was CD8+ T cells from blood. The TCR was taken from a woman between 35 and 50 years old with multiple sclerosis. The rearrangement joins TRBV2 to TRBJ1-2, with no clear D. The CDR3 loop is CASRIGYGYTF. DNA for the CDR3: TGTGCCAGCAGGATAGGCTATGGCTACACCTTC. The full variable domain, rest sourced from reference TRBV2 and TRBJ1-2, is EPEVTQTPSHQVTQMGQEVILRCVPISNHLYFYWYRQILGQKVEFLVSFYNNEISEKSEIFDDQFSVERPDGSNFTLKIRSTKLEDSAMYFCASRIGYGYTFGSGTRLTVV.